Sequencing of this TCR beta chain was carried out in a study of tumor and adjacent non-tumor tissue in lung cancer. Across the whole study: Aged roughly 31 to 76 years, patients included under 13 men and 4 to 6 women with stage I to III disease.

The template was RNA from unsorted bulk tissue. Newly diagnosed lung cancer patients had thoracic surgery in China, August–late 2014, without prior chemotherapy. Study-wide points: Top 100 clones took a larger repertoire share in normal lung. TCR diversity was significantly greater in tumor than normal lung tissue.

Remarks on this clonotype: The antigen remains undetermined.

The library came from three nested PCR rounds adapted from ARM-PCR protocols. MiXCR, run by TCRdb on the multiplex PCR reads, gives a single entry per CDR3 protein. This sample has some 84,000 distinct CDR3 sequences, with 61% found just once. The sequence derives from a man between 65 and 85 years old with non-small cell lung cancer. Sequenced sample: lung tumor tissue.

DNA of the CDR3: TGTGCCAGCAGCTTAGCTCTGGCATTCAGATCTGAAGCTTTCTTT. Translation: CASSLALAFRSEAFF. The V gene is TRBV11-2, the J gene TRBJ1-1, with no clear D. V lost 1 base and J 6 bases, leaving 15 bases between the germline ends. Germline assignment: CDR1 SGHAT and CDR2 FQNNGV. The CDR3 sequence is 15 residues long. The full variable domain, in which reference TRBV11-2 and TRBJ1-1 provide the parts outside the CDR3, is EAGVAQSPRYKIIEKRQSVAFWCNPISGHATLYWYQQILGQGPKLLIQFQNNGVVDDSQLPKDRFSAERLKGVDSTLKIQPAKLEDSAVYLCASSLALAFRSEAFFGQGTRLTVV.